What follows describes a single T cell receptor beta chain. Its target is not known. Study-level points and caveats: The larger cohort examined one V-J beta rearrangement, not whole repertoires. Tumor Treg TCRs overlapped most with tumor naive CD4+ cells.

Germline V gene lookup returns CDR1 MDHEN and CDR2 SYDVKM. The trim removed 6 bases at V and 2 bases at J, leaving 13 bases unmatched. The CDR3 is 17 amino acids. Semi-nested PCR with Nested Universal Primer A followed constant-region reverse priming of full-length variable regions. TCRdb independently ran MiXCR on the 5' RACE reads; one entry per CDR3 protein. The data contain approximately 41,000 distinct CDR3 sequences, 29% of them singletons. Sequenced material: memory CD4+ T cells sorted from a lymph node. This sample's subset: memory CD4+ T cells, CD4+CD45RO+CD25-. The chain is built from TRBV28 and TRBJ2-7; 10 nucleotides line up with TRBD2. The receptor was derived from a female donor with breast cancer. The CDR3 sequence: CASRPGLAEQGTYEQYF. The CDR3 nucleotides read TGTGCCAGCAGACCTGGACTAGCGGAGCAGGGGACCTACGAGCAGTACTTC.